This TCR beta chain was recorded in a study of tumor-infiltrating lymphocytes in primary liver carcinoma. Looked up from germline, CDR1 is SQVTM and CDR2 is ANQGSEA. The CDR3 consists of 13 residues. On this clonotype itself: With a much larger clone just one base away, this may be a read error.

Total RNA (approximately 450 ng) served as template for TCR beta cDNA synthesis primed by a constant-region primer. The TCR beta library was amplified through three nested multiplex PCR rounds in a modified ARM-PCR procedure. A C-beta reverse primer was combined with TRBV1-TRBV30 forward primers in the first two PCR rounds, and each round had around 11 cycles. TCRdb processed the multiplex PCR reads anew with MiXCR; each CDR3 protein has one entry. Among about 330,000 distinct CDR3 sequences listed, 65% were seen once. Unsorted whole blood supplied the blood RNA, and germline DNA was isolated too. Input material: peripheral blood. The chain employs TRBV29-1 and TRBJ2-2; TRBD1 is a possible D gene (6 bases). The sequence was collected from a man aged 40-50 years with primary liver carcinoma and hepatitis B virus infection. The CDR3 DNA sequence: TGCAGCGCCGGAAACAGGGACACCCGGGAGCTGTTTTTT. Translating it yields CSAGNRDTRELFF.